The source of this TCR beta chain is a study of tumor-infiltrating lymphocytes in primary liver carcinoma. Whole-study results and caveats: Compared with tumor region pairs, tumor-adjacent and tumor-blood pairs overlapped less. The proportion of top clones found throughout all five tumor regions was only about 7.5-24%. Blood had a significantly lower top-250-clone fraction than tumors did (p = 0.039).

A remark on this clonotype: As yet, its antigen is unknown. The junction does not match germline at one end; this may be a read error.

The CDR3 extends over 16 amino acids. CDR1 is MNHEY and CDR2 is SVGEGT in the germline V gene. Production of TCR beta cDNA used around 460 ng total RNA together with a constant-region primer. TCR beta libraries came from three nested multiplex PCR rounds using slightly modified ARM-PCR. With TRBV1-TRBV30 forward primers and a C-beta reverse primer, the first two PCR rounds were run for approximately 10 cycles each. Each CDR3 protein gets one entry after TCRdb re-called the multiplex PCR reads with MiXCR. Seen here are about 35,000 distinct CDR3 sequences, roughly 74% observed once, and the top ten hold 16%. Both RNA and DNA were isolated together from about 21-30 mg of bulk tissue that had not been sorted. Samples were taken from five separate regions of every tumor.

Source material: liver tumor tissue from sampling region 4. Subset here: tumor region T4, right-lateral pole. The genes are TRBV6-2 or TRBV6-3 and TRBJ2-1; 11 positions match TRBD2. This receptor was obtained from a man aged 40-49 years with primary liver carcinoma and hepatitis B virus infection. CDR3 in DNA: TGTGCCAGCAGTGACTCACTAGCGGGAGATAGAGATGAGCAGTTCTTC. It codes for CASSDSLAGDRDEQFF.